The 30 T cell receptor beta chains presented below share a single source sample, sequenced in a study of identifying expanded T cells in peripheral blood. Here immunoSEQ multiplex PCR was the method, and the copy in TCRdb shows in-frame clones only, minus some. Among about 100,000 clones listed, about 90% were seen once. Sequences were obtained from blood. The receptor source for this set is a person between 18 and 75 years old in good health.

The CDR3: CASTTQGNTEAFF. The DNA for the CDR3 is TGTGCCAGTACCACACAGGGGAACACTGAAGCTTTCTTT. The genes are TRBV19 and TRBJ1-1; a possible D gene is TRBD1 (6 bases). The V and J ends lost 7 bases and 1 base respectively, with 10 bases between them. The germline gives CDR1 LNHDA, CDR2 SQIVND (reference sequence). The CDR3 sequence is 13 residues long. Full variable domain (missing parts from reference TRBV19 and TRBJ1-1): DGGITQSPKYLFRKEGQNVTLSCEQNLNHDAMYWYRQDPGQGLRLIYYSQIVNDFQKGDIAEGYSVSREKKESFPLTVTSAQKNPTAFYLCASTTQGNTEAFFGQGTRLTVV.

The rearrangement uses TRBV19 and TRBJ1-2, with D perhaps matching TRBD1 (5 bases). The CDR3 consists of 15 residues. Trimming stripped 3 bases from V and 2 bases from J, with 13 bases between. The germline gives CDR1 LNHDA, CDR2 SQIVND (reference sequence). The CDR3 loop reads CASSISRDGNYGYTF. CDR3 bases: TGTGCCAGTAGTATTTCTCGGGACGGCAACTATGGCTACACCTTC.

J is TRBJ1-2 and V is TRBV6-5; D not resolved. The V end lost 8 bases, the J end lost 4 bases, and 14 bases lay between the germline ends. CDR1 is MNHEY, CDR2 SVGAGI, per germline. The CDR3 extends over 13 amino acids. CDR3 sequence reads: CASSGSGGYGYTF. CDR3 sequence (DNA): TGTGCCAGCTCGGGCTCGGGTGGCTATGGCTACACCTTC.

V and J are TRBV29-1 and TRBJ1-2; TRBD1 agrees at 9 bases. The V gene end was trimmed by 5 bases and the J gene end by 7 bases; junction bases not matched to a gene: 5. This CDR3 has 12 amino acids. The germline V gene encodes CDR1 SQVTM and CDR2 ANQGSEA. In nucleotides, the CDR3 is TGCAGCGTTTCCACAGGGGGCTTTGGCTACACCTTC. Protein product: CSVSTGGFGYTF.

This chain uses TRBV5-6 with TRBJ2-1, with 11 positions matching TRBD2. The trim removed 4 bases at V and 2 bases at J, leaving 5 bases unmatched. Germline assignment: CDR1 SGHDT and CDR2 YYEEEE. The CDR3 is 16 amino acids. The CDR3 bases are TGTGCCAGCAGCCAGGGACTAGCGGACGCCTACAATGAGCAGTTCTTC. Protein sequence: CASSQGLADAYNEQFF.

This CDR3 reads CSVDRGDTEAFF. As DNA, the CDR3 is TGCAGCGTTGATCGGGGAGACACTGAAGCTTTCTTT. The V gene is TRBV29-1, the J gene TRBJ1-1; D is uncertain. The germline V gene has CDR1 SQVTM and CDR2 ANQGSEA. Deletions cut 3 bases from V and 3 bases from J, with 8 bases between. The CDR3 is 12 residues long.

This sequence joins TRBV19 and TRBJ1-3; no clear D gene. The germline V and J ends were trimmed by 6 bases and 3 bases, with 12 bases remaining between them. The CDR3 consists of 14 residues. Germline V gene sequence: CDR1 LNHDA, CDR2 SQIVND (reference sequence). The CDR3 loop reads CASSPARVGNTIYF. CDR3 bases: TGTGCCAGTAGCCCCGCGCGGGTTGGAAACACCATATATTTT.

The V gene is TRBV19, the J gene TRBJ1-1; D might be TRBD1 (5 bases). The CDR3 spans 14 residues. The V end lost 7 bases, the J end lost 8 bases, and 20 bases lay between the germline ends. Germline loops: CDR1 LNHDA, CDR2 SQIVND (reference sequence). For the CDR3, the DNA is TGTGCCAGTACGGAGGTCCCAGGGCTCGCCGAAGCTTTCTTT. Translating gives CASTEVPGLAEAFF.

The gene calls are TRBV7-8 and TRBJ1-5; D is uncertain. CDR1 SGHVS and CDR2 FQNEAQ come from the germline V gene. V was shortened by 2 bases and J by 2 bases, with 13 bases between the two germline ends. The CDR3 spans 16 residues. The CDR3 DNA is TGTGCCAGCAGCTTAAATGTCGGAGAGGGCAATCAGCCCCAGCATTTT. It translates to CASSLNVGEGNQPQHF.

This chain joins TRBV6-1 and TRBJ1-1, with D possibly TRBD1 on 6 matching bases. Germline CDR1 MNHNS, CDR2 SASEGT. This CDR3 has 13 amino acids. With 8 bases removed from V and 6 bases from J, the gap between germline ends came to 16 bases. CDR3 amino acids: CASGLDSTAEAFF. For the CDR3, the DNA is TGTGCCAGCGGACTGGACAGTACGGCTGAAGCTTTCTTT.

This chain links TRBV6-5 with TRBJ1-2; D possibly corresponds to TRBD1 (6 bases). CDR3 length equals 13 residues. Per germline, CDR1 MNHEY and CDR2 SVGAGI. V dropped 4 bases and J dropped 2 bases, with 8 bases sitting between them. The CDR3 nucleotides are TGTGCCAGCAGTTTCGGACAGAACTATGGCTACACCTTC. Residues: CASSFGQNYGYTF.

This clone turned up a few times. The V and J genes are TRBV7-9 and TRBJ1-5; D unresolved. This CDR3 has 15 amino acids. The germline V gene encodes CDR1 SEHNR and CDR2 FQNEAQ (reference sequence). V was pared by 5 bases and J by 0 bases, with 11 bases between. CDR3 sequence (DNA): TGTGCCAGCAGCCTAGGAGAGGCTAGCAATCAGCCCCAGCATTTT. Its protein product is CASSLGEASNQPQHF.

The chain combines TRBV27 with TRBJ1-1; possible D gene TRBD1, 5 bases. Germline CDR1 reads MNHEY; CDR2 reads SMNVEV (reference sequence). Deletions cut 2 bases from V and 1 base from J, with 5 bases between. CDR3 length equals 13 residues. As DNA, the CDR3 is TGTGCCAGCAGTTTAGGGGCGAACACTGAAGCTTTCTTT. It specifies CASSLGANTEAFF.

This clone was seen a few times. V gene TRBV19 combines with J gene TRBJ2-7; D is undetermined. The CDR3 covers 14 residues. V gave up 1 base and J gave up 3 bases, with 10 bases separating them. CDR1 and CDR2 from the germline V gene are LNHDA and SQIVND (reference sequence). In DNA, the CDR3 is TGTGCCAGTAGTATAGGCGGCGGAAACTACGAGCAGTACTTC. Translated: CASSIGGGNYEQYF.

This chain links TRBV6-5 with TRBJ2-5, with D perhaps TRBD1 or TRBD2 (6 bases each). Trimming left V 2 bases short and J 4 bases short, with 11 bases between. This CDR3 spans 14 amino acids. The germline V gene encodes CDR1 MNHEY and CDR2 SVGAGI. In DNA, the CDR3 is TGTGCCAGCAGTTACCGAGGGGGGCGAGAGACCCAGTACTTC. This translates into CASSYRGGRETQYF.

V gene TRBV6-6 combines with J gene TRBJ1-2; D call uncertain. CDR3 length equals 12 residues. V gave up 4 bases and J gave up 8 bases, with 11 bases separating them. Per the germline V gene, CDR1 is MNHNY and CDR2 is SVGAGI (reference sequence). CDR3 nucleotide sequence: TGTGCCAGCAGTTCCAGGACTCTAGGCTACACCTTC. It codes for CASSSRTLGYTF.

This clone was recorded once. V and J are TRBV5-1 and TRBJ2-5, with unresolved D. The CDR3 is made up of 13 amino acids. Trimming pared 4 bases from V and 5 bases from J, leaving 12 bases between. Germline values: CDR1 SGHRS, CDR2 YFSETQ. CDR3 sequence reads: CASSISLRETQYF. In DNA form, the CDR3 reads TGCGCCAGCAGCATTTCTCTACGGGAGACCCAGTACTTC.

The chain couples TRBV6-5 to TRBJ1-5, with D possibly TRBD1 on 5 matching bases. Trimming removed 4 bases from V and 7 bases from J, with 14 bases in between. The CDR3 extends over 14 amino acids. The germline gives CDR1 MNHEY, CDR2 SVGAGI. For the CDR3, the DNA is TGTGCCAGCAGTTTGGGATTTCGGGGGCAGCCCCAGCATTTT. Translating gives CASSLGFRGQPQHF.

This chain joins TRBV9 and TRBJ1-2; the D is unclear. The CDR3 runs to 14 residues. V was trimmed by 4 bases and J by 5 bases, leaving 15 bases between them. The V gene's germline CDR1 is SGDLS and CDR2 YYNGEE. The CDR3 sequence is CASSPGYQDYGYTF. CDR3 in DNA: TGTGCCAGCAGCCCCGGCTACCAAGATTATGGCTACACCTTC. Variable domain in full (rest from reference TRBV9 and TRBJ1-2): DSGVTQTPKHLITATGQRVTLRCSPRSGDLSVYWYQQSLDQGLQFLIQYYNGEERAKGNILERFSAQQFPDLHSELNLSSLELGDSALYFCASSPGYQDYGYTFGSGTRLTVV.

This rearrangement joins TRBV18 to TRBJ1-2; D uncertain. Trimming took 3 bases from V and 7 from J, leaving 15 bases between them. CDR3 length: 14 residues. Germline-derived CDR1 and CDR2 are KGHSH and LQKENI. The CDR3 is CASSPLDAPLGYTF. The CDR3 nucleotides read TGTGCCAGCTCACCGCTAGACGCCCCTCTTGGCTACACCTTC.

V gene TRBV4-3 combines with J gene TRBJ2-6, with no clear D. The CDR3 is made up of 13 amino acids. V dropped 2 bases and J dropped 4 bases, with 3 bases sitting between them. Germline CDR1 reads LGHNA; CDR2 reads YSLEER. CDR3 in amino acids: CASSQSGANVLTF. CDR3 DNA sequence: TGCGCCAGCAGCCAATCCGGGGCCAACGTCCTGACTTTC.

The gene calls are TRBV7-2 and TRBJ1-6; D remains unclear. CDR3 length: 15 amino acids. Germline assignment: CDR1 SGHTA and CDR2 FQGNSA. Trimming left V 3 bases short and J 3 bases short, with 9 bases between. For the CDR3, the DNA is TGTGCCAGCAGCTTCGGGGTTAACTATAATTCACCCCTCCACTTT. Translating it yields CASSFGVNYNSPLHF.

The CDR3 protein is CASSWPQGQGILWFF. The DNA for the CDR3 is TGTGCCAGCAGCTGGCCCCAGGGACAGGGTATACTTTGGTTCTTT. The genes are TRBV6-9 and TRBJ1-1; 9 bases match TRBD1. Germline assignment: CDR1 MNHGY and CDR2 SVAAGI. The CDR3 consists of 15 residues. The J segment lost 14 bases and the V segment lost 6 bases, leaving 19 bases of the junction unmatched.

The rearrangement joins TRBV2 to TRBJ1-5; D is undetermined. Germline-derived CDR1 and CDR2 are SNHLY and FYNNEI. The CDR3 spans 15 residues. Trimming cost V 3 bases and J 0 bases, with 9 bases left between them. This CDR3 is CASSDEVLSNQPQHF. In DNA form, the CDR3 reads TGTGCCAGCAGTGATGAAGTCCTTAGCAATCAGCCCCAGCATTTT.

V and J are TRBV4-1 and TRBJ1-2; TRBD1 agrees at 10 bases. In germline, CDR1 is MGHRA, CDR2 YSYEKL. The junction had 4 bases not matched to a gene; V was cut back by 0 bases and J by 3 bases. The CDR3 runs to 16 residues. CDR3 residues: CASSQDGTGVYYGYTF. CDR3 bases: TGCGCCAGCAGCCAAGATGGGACAGGGGTTTACTATGGCTACACCTTC.

The chain recombines TRBV14 with TRBJ2-2; possibly TRBD1 for D (5 bases). V was shortened by 1 base and J by 2 bases, with 14 bases between the two germline ends. Germline lookup yields CDR1 SGHDN and CDR2 FVKESK. The CDR3 is 17 amino acids. The CDR3, as DNA: TGTGCCAGCAGCCAAGGTCTCGCGACAGATAACACCGGGGAGCTGTTTTTT. Translated, it gives CASSQGLATDNTGELFF.

This rearrangement joins TRBV10-3 to TRBJ1-1; 9 bases are a match to TRBD1. The V segment lost 7 bases and the J segment 4 bases; nucleotides outside the gene matches: 4. Per the germline V gene, CDR1 is ENHRY and CDR2 is SYGVKD. This CDR3 contains 13 residues. CDR3 coding DNA: TGTGCCATCAAGAGACAGGGGGGCACTGAAGCTTTCTTT. Its protein is CAIKRQGGTEAFF.

The V call is TRBV19, the J call TRBJ1-2, with D unresolved. Germline V gene lookup returns CDR1 LNHDA and CDR2 SQIVND (reference sequence). Trimming removed 3 bases from V and 4 bases from J, with 15 bases in between. This CDR3 spans 15 amino acids. The DNA for the CDR3 is TGTGCCAGTAGTATGTGGCGGGGTAGGGTCTATGGCTACACCTTC. Translating gives CASSMWRGRVYGYTF.

J is TRBJ1-1 and V is TRBV7-9; D not resolved. V was clipped by 5 bases and J by 3 bases, with 19 bases between them. Germline assignment: CDR1 SEHNR and CDR2 FQNEAQ (reference sequence). This CDR3 region has 16 residues. CDR3: CASSPPAGSWYTEAFF. CDR3 sequence (DNA): TGTGCCAGCAGCCCCCCGGCGGGGAGCTGGTACACTGAAGCTTTCTTT.

V usage is TRBV7-9 and J usage is TRBJ1-2; 11 nucleotides line up with TRBD1. Losses at the gene ends were 4 bases for V and 6 bases for J; bases not matched to a gene: 7. CDR1 and CDR2 from the germline V gene are SEHNR and FQNEAQ (reference sequence). The length of the CDR3 is 15 residues. The CDR3 here is CASSSSGTGGDGYTF. The CDR3 bases are TGTGCCAGCAGCTCTTCCGGGACAGGGGGTGATGGCTACACCTTC. The full variable domain, rest sourced from reference TRBV7-9 and TRBJ1-2, is DTGVSQNPRHKITKRGQNVTFRCDPISEHNRLYWYRQTLGQGPEFLTYFQNEAQLEKSRLLSDRFSAERPKGSFSTLEIQRTEQGDSAMYLCASSSSGTGGDGYTFGSGTRLTVV.